These 21 T cell receptor beta chains originate from one sample sequenced in a study of Ad26.COV2.S vaccination and SARS-CoV-2 variants listed by TCRdb under 2021. Read against the paper, the sample's treatment or condition label means: over 15 received Ad26.COV2.S at low or high dose, single or two shots; five or six received placebo; per-sample allocation not given. Repertoires of vaccine and placebo recipients were sequenced from samples taken on day 63 after the first injection. The library relied on the immunoSEQ multiplex PCR assay. In its TCRdb copy, this immuneACCESS table keeps in-frame sequences only and misses some clones. Where compared with another copy, unresolved V genes explain less than half of these, and the others have no known cause. The sample contains 300,000 to 350,000 clones, about 86% of them found a single time. The ten largest clones capture around 2% of the sample. The specimen was peripheral blood, collected in a trial of Ad26.COV2.S vaccine versus placebo. These TCRs come from a person aged 18-60 years who received the Ad26.COV2.S COVID-19 vaccine or a placebo.

The chain carries TRBV5-6 and TRBJ1-2; D possibly corresponds to TRBD1 (6 bases). Trimming removed 0 bases from V and 7 bases from J, with 13 bases in between. The CDR3 is made up of 14 amino acids. Germline V lookup: CDR1 SGHDT, CDR2 YYEEEE. CDR3 loop: CASSLATGAAGYTF. The CDR3 DNA is TGTGCCAGCAGCTTGGCCACGGGGGCAGCTGGCTACACCTTC.

V and J are TRBV27 and TRBJ1-6; D is unresolved. This CDR3 spans 12 amino acids. Trimming left V 3 bases short and J 6 bases short, with 3 bases between. Germline CDR1 and CDR2: MNHEY and SMNVEV (reference sequence). The CDR3 is CASSLTNSPLHF. Here the CDR3 DNA reads TGTGCCAGCAGTTTGACTAATTCACCCCTCCACTTT.

This chain joins TRBV23-1 and TRBJ2-7; TRBD1 is a possible D gene (6 bases). TRBV23-1 is filed as an ORF, its function uncertain. V was trimmed by 4 bases and J by 0 bases, leaving 13 bases between them. The CDR3 has 15 amino acids. The CDR3 coding sequence is TGCGCCAGCAGTCCCCGGACAGTCGTCTCCTACGAGCAGTACTTC. This sequence encodes CASSPRTVVSYEQYF.

In its sample, this clone was seen a few times. The rearrangement joins TRBV3-1 (or the pseudogene TRBV3-2) to TRBJ2-3; 9 bases fit TRBD2. V lost 1 base, J lost 0 bases, and 14 bases stayed unmatched. The CDR3 runs 20 residues. The germline gives CDR1 LGHDT, CDR2 YNNKEL (reference sequence). The CDR3, as DNA: TGTGCCAGCAGCCAAGTCGGTTTGTGGCTAGCGGGGAGTAGCACAGATACGCAGTATTTT. Encoded protein: CASSQVGLWLAGSSTDTQYF.

The gene calls are TRBV6-5 and TRBJ1-5; possibly TRBD1 for D (6 bases). Trimming pared 0 bases from V and 11 bases from J, leaving 11 bases between. The CDR3 length is 13 residues. CDR1 is MNHEY, CDR2 SVGAGI, per germline. CDR3 bases: TGTGCCAGCAGTTACTCGAGAGACAGGACCCAGCATTTT. It translates to CASSYSRDRTQHF.

V is TRBV4-2 and J is TRBJ2-5, with D hard to call. The length of the CDR3 is 13 residues. The V end was cut by 0 bases, the J end by 4 bases, with 6 bases between. CDR1 is LGHNA, CDR2 YNFKEQ, per germline. The CDR3 sequence is CASSQDIGETQYF. The CDR3 DNA sequence: TGTGCCAGCAGCCAAGATATCGGAGAGACCCAGTACTTC.

The chain joins TRBV15 to TRBJ1-2, with D maybe TRBD1 (5 bases). CDR1 is LNHNV, CDR2 YYDKDF, per germline (reference sequence). The CDR3 has 16 amino acids. Trimming removed 0 bases at V and 2 bases at J, with 13 bases between. The CDR3 here is CATSREWGSNNYGYTF. DNA for the CDR3: TGTGCCACCAGCAGAGAGTGGGGGTCCAACAACTATGGCTACACCTTC.

This chain joins TRBV18 and TRBJ1-6; 7 bases match TRBD1. With V trimmed by 6 bases and J by 7 bases, 6 bases remained unmatched. This CDR3 is built from 14 residues. Germline V gene lookup returns CDR1 KGHSH and CDR2 LQKENI. The CDR3 coding sequence is TGTGCCAGCTCCCAACAGGGGTCAAATTCACCCCTCCACTTT. This sequence encodes CASSQQGSNSPLHF.

The chain employs TRBV4-1 and TRBJ1-1; D gene ambiguous. The V and J ends lost 1 base and 3 bases respectively, with 12 bases between them. The CDR3 spans 15 residues. CDR1 and CDR2 from the germline V gene are MGHRA and YSYEKL. The CDR3 region is CASSQGLGRDTEAFF. Here the CDR3 DNA reads TGCGCCAGCAGCCAAGGACTGGGGAGGGACACTGAAGCTTTCTTT.

The V call is TRBV4-1, the J call TRBJ2-3; 9 positions agree with TRBD2. The V gene's germline CDR1 is MGHRA and CDR2 YSYEKL. Losses at the gene ends were 0 bases for V and 0 bases for J; bases not matched to a gene: 10. The length of the CDR3 is 19 residues. CDR3 nucleotide sequence: TGCGCCAGCAGCCAAGAAGGGAGCGGGGGGTCCACAAGCACAGATACGCAGTATTTT. It encodes CASSQEGSGGSTSTDTQYF.

The chain combines TRBV18 with TRBJ2-7; no definite D call. The CDR3 totals 13 residues. CDR1 is KGHSH and CDR2 is LQKENI in the germline V gene. Between the trimmed V and J ends, which lost 4 bases and 3 bases, there was a span of 10 bases. CDR3 sequence (DNA): TGTGCCAGCTCACGGGATAGGCTCTACGAGCAGTACTTC. Translation: CASSRDRLYEQYF.

J is TRBJ1-5 and V is TRBV5-6; D not certain. Trimming took off 0 bases at V and 0 bases at J, with 7 bases between the two ends. Germline V CDR1 and CDR2: SGHDT, YYEEEE. This CDR3 is built from 15 residues. The CDR3: CASSLAGDSNQPQHF. CDR3 sequence (DNA): TGTGCCAGCAGCTTGGCCGGAGATAGCAATCAGCCCCAGCATTTT.

V is TRBV10-3 and J is TRBJ2-3; unclear D gene. The CDR3 is made up of 12 amino acids. Trimming removed 4 bases from V and 6 bases from J, with 8 bases in between. Germline CDR1 reads ENHRY; CDR2 reads SYGVKD. Here the CDR3 DNA reads TGTGCCATCAGTGGTAACTTGGATACGCAGTATTTT. Amino acids: CAISGNLDTQYF.

This sequence joins TRBV14 and TRBJ1-2; D ambiguous. Trimming left V 5 bases short and J 1 base short, with 8 bases between. Germline CDR1 and CDR2: SGHDN and FVKESK. There are 13 residues in the CDR3. CDR3 sequence (DNA): TGTGCCAGCAGCGAACAAGTTAACTATGGCTACACCTTC. Residues: CASSEQVNYGYTF.

This clone was observed a few times. Other DNA sequences in the sample encode the same CDR3. This chain joins TRBV7-2 and TRBJ2-3; 7 bases fit TRBD1. V was clipped by 5 bases and J by 3 bases; unmatched bases: 5. CDR3 length: 14 amino acids. Germline V lookup: CDR1 SGHTA, CDR2 FQGNSA. The CDR3: CASSLRQGTDTQYF. CDR3 nucleotide sequence: TGTGCCAGCAGCCTGCGACAGGGTACAGATACGCAGTATTTT.

The chain employs TRBV3-1 (or the pseudogene TRBV3-2) and TRBJ2-7, with D perhaps TRBD2 (6 bases). The CDR3 consists of 15 residues. Trimming removed 0 bases from V and 2 bases from J, with 11 bases in between. Germline V gene lookup returns CDR1 LGHDT and CDR2 YNNKEL (reference sequence). The CDR3 is CASSQDFPGAYEQYF. CDR3 in DNA: TGTGCCAGCAGCCAAGATTTTCCGGGAGCCTACGAGCAGTACTTC.

The chain combines TRBV18 with TRBJ2-5; D is unresolved. This CDR3 is built from 14 residues. Trimming took 0 bases from V and 4 from J, leaving 9 bases between them. Germline CDR1 KGHSH, CDR2 LQKENI. The CDR3 region has the DNA TGTGCCAGCTCACCACCCAGAGGATTAGAGACCCAGTACTTC. This encodes CASSPPRGLETQYF.

This sequence joins TRBV4-3 and TRBJ2-3, with D possibly being TRBD2 (6 bases). Between the trimmed V and J ends, which lost 0 bases and 1 base, there was a span of 14 bases. Germline values: CDR1 LGHNA, CDR2 YSLEER. CDR3 size: 17 residues. Written as DNA, the CDR3 is TGCGCCAGCAGCCAAGATCAGGGCGGGGACCGCACAGATACGCAGTATTTT. It codes for CASSQDQGGDRTDTQYF.

The V call is TRBV18, the J call TRBJ1-3; tentatively, D is TRBD1 (6 bases). CDR3 size: 14 residues. V shed 3 bases and J shed 6 bases, with 12 bases lying between them. In germline, CDR1 is KGHSH, CDR2 LQKENI. As DNA, the CDR3 is TGTGCCAGCTCACCCTCACAGGGTGCAAACACCATATATTTT. As protein: CASSPSQGANTIYF.

This rearrangement joins TRBV10-3 to TRBJ1-1, with a possible D match to TRBD1 (5 bases). The CDR3 is 13 residues long. Germline V gene lookup returns CDR1 ENHRY and CDR2 SYGVKD. The V end was cut by 10 bases, the J end by 1 base, with 13 bases between. The CDR3 DNA follows: TGTGCCACTAGGGGAGGGGCGAACACTGAAGCTTTCTTT. Its protein product is CATRGGANTEAFF.

The chain is built from TRBV19 and TRBJ2-7; D not certain. The V end lost 2 bases, the J end lost 3 bases, and 14 bases lay between the germline ends. Germline V gene sequence: CDR1 LNHDA, CDR2 SQIVND (reference sequence). This CDR3 spans 15 amino acids. The CDR3 bases are TGTGCCAGTAGTATAAGTCAAGGTCACCTCTACGAGCAGTACTTC. Translation gives CASSISQGHLYEQYF.